These 23 T cell receptor beta chains were sequenced from one sample in a study of blood T cells in healthy people across ages. A second PCR of roughly 6 to 12 cycles used a sample-barcoded 5' primer and a J-beta primer mix. MiXCR was run by TCRdb on the 5' RACE reads, yielding one entry per CDR3 protein. This sample has about 680,000 distinct CDR3 sequences, with more than 40% found just once. What was sequenced was blood. These receptors all come from a woman aged 55 to 70 in good health.

This chain joins TRBV20-1 and TRBJ2-7; D unresolved. CDR1 and CDR2 from the germline V gene are DFQATT and SNEGSKA (reference sequence). The ends were cut back, 3 bases at V and 1 base at J, with 10 bases in the middle. The CDR3 extends over 13 amino acids. The CDR3 region has the DNA TGCAGTGCTAGTCCGACCCAGTCCTACGAGCAGTACTTC. Translating gives CSASPTQSYEQYF.

This chain connects TRBV5-1 to TRBJ1-2; unclear D gene. CDR3 length: 15 amino acids. CDR1 is SGHRS and CDR2 is YFSETQ in the germline V gene. The ends were cut back, 1 base at V and 0 bases at J, with 10 bases in the middle. CDR3 sequence: CASSLFGEANYGYTF. In DNA, the CDR3 is TGCGCCAGCAGCTTGTTCGGGGAAGCTAACTATGGCTACACCTTC.

This clonotype has more than one count but fewer than ten. The V call is TRBV12-3 or TRBV12-4, the J call TRBJ2-1, with 14 bases that match TRBD2. This CDR3 is built from 19 residues. Unmatched junction bases numbered 9, after V lost 3 bases and J lost 2 bases. CDR3 amino acids: CASSLGLAGVVGAYNEQFF. For the CDR3, the DNA is TGTGCCAGCAGTTTGGGACTAGCGGGAGTTGTAGGGGCCTACAATGAGCAGTTCTTC.

This clonotype was seen only a few times. This chain joins TRBV20-1 and TRBJ1-2; 8 bases fit TRBD1. After removal of 3 bases from V and 5 bases from J, the junction contained 11 bases not matched to a gene. This CDR3 has 15 amino acids. Germline CDR1 reads DFQATT; CDR2 reads SNEGSKA (reference sequence). The CDR3 bases are TGCAGTGCTAGTGGGGCCAGGGGGCGTTCGTATGGCTACACCTTC. It encodes CSASGARGRSYGYTF.

The CDR3 sequence: CASSGTSGGLTDTQYF. CDR3 nucleotide sequence: TGTGCCAGCAGTGGGACTAGCGGGGGCCTCACAGATACGCAGTATTTT. The chain uses TRBV6-1 and TRBJ2-3; 13 nucleotides match TRBD2. After removal of 4 bases from V and 2 bases from J, the junction contained 3 bases not matched to a gene. CDR3 length equals 16 residues. The V gene's germline CDR1 is MNHNS and CDR2 SASEGT.

This clonotype was detected many times. The V gene is TRBV7-3, the J gene TRBJ2-5, with 8 bases lining up with TRBD2. This CDR3 region has 14 residues. Germline-derived CDR1 and CDR2 are SGHTA and FQGTGA. V shed 2 bases and J 5 bases; nucleotides not matched to a gene: 4. This CDR3 reads CASSLSGGRETQYF. In nucleotides, the CDR3 is TGTGCCAGCAGCTTATCGGGAGGGAGGGAGACCCAGTACTTC.

This clonotype has ten or more counts. The chain couples TRBV20-1 to TRBJ2-7; 11 bases fit TRBD2. The V segment lost 2 bases and the J segment 3 bases; nucleotides outside the gene matches: 6. This CDR3 comprises 15 residues. Germline assignment: CDR1 DFQATT and CDR2 SNEGSKA (reference sequence). CDR3 in DNA: TGCAGTGCTAGATCTACTAGCGGGAGACTCTACGAGCAGTACTTC. Translation gives CSARSTSGRLYEQYF.

CDR3 sequence (DNA): TGCGCCAGCAGCCGAAGGTCCCCAGAAGATGAGCAGTTCTTC. Translating it yields CASSRRSPEDEQFF. This chain links TRBV4-3 with TRBJ2-1, with no clear D. The V and J ends lost 4 bases and 8 bases respectively, with 15 bases between them. Germline lookup yields CDR1 LGHNA and CDR2 YSLEER. The CDR3 runs 14 residues.

The V and J genes are TRBV18 and TRBJ2-1; a weak D match, TRBD1 (5 bases). V lost 1 base, J lost 9 bases, and 10 bases lay in between. This CDR3 is 13 amino acids long. The V gene's germline CDR1 is KGHSH and CDR2 LQKENI. The CDR3 reads CASSPLGQGEQFF. For the CDR3, the DNA is TGTGCCAGCTCACCACTGGGGCAGGGTGAGCAGTTCTTC.

The chain joins TRBV4-1 to TRBJ2-1; D unresolved. The V end was cut by 4 bases, the J end by 9 bases, with 19 bases between. The CDR3 loop spans 15 amino acids. Germline V gene sequence: CDR1 MGHRA, CDR2 YSYEKL. The CDR3 DNA follows: TGCGCCAGCAGCCTATTCGGGCCCCGGCAAGGTGAGCAGTTCTTC. Translating gives CASSLFGPRQGEQFF.

The J gene is TRBJ1-2, the V gene TRBV9; D is possibly TRBD1 (5 bases). Germline V gene data show CDR1 as SGDLS and CDR2 as YYNGEE. CDR3 length: 17 amino acids. The V and J ends lost 3 bases and 2 bases respectively, with 20 bases between them. The CDR3 reads CASSDHSGTAANYGYTF. DNA for the CDR3: TGTGCCAGCAGCGACCACTCCGGGACGGCGGCAAACTATGGCTACACCTTC.

V is TRBV11-2 and J is TRBJ2-3; TRBD2 matches at 10 bases. J lost 4 bases, V lost 4 bases, and 8 bases had no gene match. CDR3 length equals 16 residues. Germline CDR1 reads SGHAT; CDR2 reads FQNNGV. The CDR3 nucleotides read TGTGCCAGCAGCTCAGGGGCTAGCGGGAGAGCAGATACGCAGTATTTT. Encoded protein: CASSSGASGRADTQYF. Variable domain in full (rest from reference TRBV11-2 and TRBJ2-3): EAGVAQSPRYKIIEKRQSVAFWCNPISGHATLYWYQQILGQGPKLLIQFQNNGVVDDSQLPKDRFSAERLKGVDSTLKIQPAKLEDSAVYLCASSSGASGRADTQYFGPGTRLTVL.

Worth noting for this clonotype: Given a much more abundant clone one base away, this may be a read error. This chain uses TRBV9 with TRBJ2-5, with a tentative D call TRBD2 (6 bases). The V end lost 6 bases, the J end lost 1 base, and 13 bases lay between the germline ends. In germline, CDR1 is SGDLS, CDR2 YYNGEE. The CDR3 totals 14 residues. CDR3 protein: CASNVGGRQETQYF. In DNA, the CDR3 is TGTGCCAGCAACGTCGGGGGACGCCAAGAGACCCAGTACTTC. Variable domain in full (rest from reference TRBV9 and TRBJ2-5): DSGVTQTPKHLITATGQRVTLRCSPRSGDLSVYWYQQSLDQGLQFLIQYYNGEERAKGNILERFSAQQFPDLHSELNLSSLELGDSALYFCASNVGGRQETQYFGPGTRLLVL.

This clonotype was detected only a few times. This chain links TRBV7-2 with TRBJ1-5, with a tentative D call TRBD1 (5 bases). Trimming took 8 bases from V and 2 from J, leaving 16 bases between them. CDR1 SGHTA and CDR2 FQGNSA come from the germline V gene. The CDR3 covers 15 residues. The DNA for the CDR3 is TGTGCCAGCTCCTCGGGGGGAAGGGGCAATCAGCCCCAGCATTTT. Its protein is CASSSGGRGNQPQHF.

The V gene is TRBV28, the J gene TRBJ2-2, with D perhaps matching TRBD2 (5 bases). Germline V gene lookup returns CDR1 MDHEN and CDR2 SYDVKM. The germline V and J ends were trimmed by 7 bases and 6 bases, with 18 bases remaining between them. CDR3 length equals 15 residues. CDR3 residues: CASTSGTPDSGELFF. As DNA, the CDR3 is TGTGCCAGCACCTCGGGAACGCCCGACTCCGGGGAGCTGTTTTTT.

V is TRBV9 and J is TRBJ1-2; 7 bases are shared with TRBD1. Trimming cost V 1 base and J 8 bases; bases outside gene matches: 8. Germline V gene sequence: CDR1 SGDLS, CDR2 YYNGEE. This CDR3 has 14 residues. This CDR3 is CASSVRDRGEGYTF. Here the CDR3 DNA reads TGTGCCAGCAGCGTACGGGACAGAGGAGAAGGCTACACCTTC.

V is TRBV30 and J is TRBJ1-2; no definite D call. V was clipped by 2 bases and J by 4 bases, with 17 bases between them. This CDR3 contains 15 residues. Germline V CDR1 and CDR2: GTSNPN, SVGIG (reference sequence). CDR3 region: CAWSTNRKARYGYTF. DNA of the CDR3: TGTGCCTGGAGTACGAACCGGAAGGCCCGCTATGGCTACACCTTC.

The V and J genes are TRBV6-5 and TRBJ1-4; no reliable D call. This CDR3 has 13 residues. V lost 0 bases, J lost 11 bases, and 10 bases lay in between. The germline gives CDR1 MNHEY, CDR2 SVGAGI. CDR3 bases: TGTGCCAGCAGTTACTCCCCAGCGGAGAAACTGTTTTTT. Translation: CASSYSPAEKLFF.

This clonotype is judged medium-sized (0.01 to 0.1%). This chain connects TRBV4-2 to TRBJ2-1; no firm D call. Trimming removed 1 base from V and 2 bases from J, with 9 bases in between. CDR1 is LGHNA, CDR2 YNFKEQ, per germline. This CDR3 has 15 residues. The CDR3 sequence is CASSQGYNAYNEQFF. The DNA for the CDR3 is TGTGCCAGCAGCCAAGGTTACAACGCCTACAATGAGCAGTTCTTC.

The V call is TRBV30, the J call TRBJ2-1, with D perhaps matching TRBD2 (5 bases). Deletions cut 0 bases from V and 1 base from J, with 13 bases between. This CDR3 region has 16 residues. Germline values: CDR1 GTSNPN, CDR2 SVGIG (reference sequence). CDR3 in DNA: TGTGCCTGGAGTGTTCCCCCGGGATTATCCTACAATGAGCAGTTCTTC. Translated, it gives CAWSVPPGLSYNEQFF.

The V gene is TRBV10-3, the J gene TRBJ2-1, with 8 bases aligning to TRBD2. The CDR3 sequence is 15 residues long. The junction had 14 bases not matched to a gene; V was cut back by 4 bases and J by 12 bases. Per the germline V gene, CDR1 is ENHRY and CDR2 is SYGVKD. In nucleotides, the CDR3 is TGTGCCATCAGTGCGGCTAGCGGGTTGACAGATACGCAGTTCTTC. Amino acid sequence: CAISAASGLTDTQFF.

This clonotype was detected only a few times. The chain links TRBV24-1 to TRBJ2-1, with TRBD2 matching 10 bases. CDR1 and CDR2 (germline): KGHDR, SFDVKD. The J segment lost 4 bases and the V segment lost 4 bases, leaving 9 bases of the junction unmatched. The CDR3 runs to 17 residues. The CDR3 loop reads CATSDPTGTSEYNEQFF. DNA for the CDR3: TGTGCCACCAGTGACCCAACCGGGACTAGCGAGTACAATGAGCAGTTCTTC.

The chain combines TRBV7-2 with TRBJ2-4, with 7 bases matching TRBD2. Unmatched junction bases numbered 4, after V lost 5 bases and J lost 0 bases. The CDR3 contains 15 residues. Germline-derived CDR1 and CDR2 are SGHTA and FQGNSA. The CDR3 loop reads CASSRIAGAKNIQYF. The CDR3, as DNA: TGTGCCAGCAGCCGGATAGCGGGAGCCAAAAACATTCAGTACTTC.